This T cell receptor (beta chain) was documented in a study of shared clonotypes between healthy human individuals. Study observations and caveats: In having few donors, the study represented limited genetic and exposure-history diversity.

Germline V gene lookup returns CDR1 SGHRS and CDR2 YFSETQ. The CDR3 runs to 16 residues. The trim removed 4 bases at V and 5 bases at J, leaving 10 bases unmatched. To note about this clone: What it recognizes is unknown.

The data were produced by immunoSEQ multiplex PCR, yet TCRdb's version contains in-frame clones alone and is incomplete. The repertoire consists of roughly 2 million clones, with about 95% occurring once and the leading ten covering about 1.1%. It was CD45RO-negative cells, positively selected for CCR7, that made up naive CD8 cells, with terminally differentiated effector memory CD45RA+ cells excluded. This chain connects TRBV5-1 to TRBJ2-5; 11 positions agree with TRBD2. Sequenced: naive CD8+ T cells sorted from blood. This clonotype was obtained from a man aged 18 to 30 in good health. In DNA form, the CDR3 reads TGCGCCAGCAGCCAAAGACTAGCGGGATGGGAGGAGACCCAGTACTTC. Its translation is CASSQRLAGWEETQYF.